This T cell receptor beta chain was sequenced in a study of T cell responses to AZD1222 COVID-19 vaccine. Findings of the study overall: The study found Spike-specific TCR breadth and depth rose after two AZD1222 doses. Donors were mostly white British, more females; clonal diversity possibly underestimated. Dominant CD4 TCR responses targeted spike regions 160-218 and 743-854. In the spike-specific TCR repertoire, nearly half reportedly target unmutated variant regions.

Profiling relied on immunoSEQ multiplex PCR, and the TCRdb table lists in-frame clones only, not all of them. The sample consists of about 120,000 clones, roughly 90% of them appearing once. Of note for this clone: Its matching antigen is unknown.

The V and J ends lost 0 bases and 2 bases respectively, with 10 bases between them. The germline V gene has CDR1 MGHRA and CDR2 YSYEKL. This CDR3 region has 15 residues. This sample comprised peripheral blood, obtained on day 0 of AZD1222 vaccination. V and J are TRBV4-1 and TRBJ2-5, with D perhaps given as TRBD1 or TRBD2 (5 bases each). The TCR originated in an adult in good health. Written as DNA, the CDR3 is TGCGCCAGCAGCCAAGATCCTGGGGGTCAAGAGACCCAGTACTTC. Translation gives CASSQDPGGQETQYF.